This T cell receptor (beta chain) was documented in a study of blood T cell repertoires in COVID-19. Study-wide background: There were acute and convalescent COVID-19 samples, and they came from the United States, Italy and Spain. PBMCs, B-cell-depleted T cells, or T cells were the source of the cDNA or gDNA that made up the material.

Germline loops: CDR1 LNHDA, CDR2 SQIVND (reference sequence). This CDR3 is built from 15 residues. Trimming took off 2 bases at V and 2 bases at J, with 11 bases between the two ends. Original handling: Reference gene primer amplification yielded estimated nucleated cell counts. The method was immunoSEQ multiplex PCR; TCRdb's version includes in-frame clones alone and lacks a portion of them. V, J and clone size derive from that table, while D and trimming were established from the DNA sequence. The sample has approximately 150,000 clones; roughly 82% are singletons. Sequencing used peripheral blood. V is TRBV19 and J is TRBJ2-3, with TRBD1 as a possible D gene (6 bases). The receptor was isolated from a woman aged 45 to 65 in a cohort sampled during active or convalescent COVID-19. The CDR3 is CASSIRGQLTDTQYF. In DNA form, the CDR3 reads TGTGCCAGTAGTATACGTGGACAGCTCACAGATACGCAGTATTTT.